The present T cell receptor (beta chain) was sequenced within a study of blood T cell repertoires in COVID-19. Clones were read by immunoSEQ multiplex PCR, and TCRdb kept only the in-frame ones, dropping some. The sample consists of about 250,000 clones, around 83% of them appearing once. The V end lost 5 bases, the J end lost 3 bases, and 17 bases lay between the germline ends. This CDR3 has 15 residues. Germline CDR1 reads MNHEY; CDR2 reads SVGAGI. The sequenced material came from peripheral blood. The chain has TRBV6-5 and TRBJ2-7; D perhaps matches TRBD1 (5 bases). The receptor's source is a man older than 75 with acute or convalescent COVID-19. The CDR3 reads CASSRPETENYEQYF. As DNA, the CDR3 is TGTGCCAGCAGTCGTCCAGAGACAGAGAACTACGAGCAGTACTTC.